This T cell receptor (beta chain) was recorded in a study of blood T cell repertoires in COVID-19. Sequencing used immunoSEQ multiplex PCR; TCRdb keeps in-frame clones, though not all of them. This sample yields under 550,000 clones, of which 80% to 90% are seen a single time; 0.7% to 0.85% belongs to the top ten. Germline CDR1 MNHEY, CDR2 SVGAGI. V was pared by 5 bases and J by 2 bases, with 3 bases of the junction left unmatched. CDR3 length: 14 amino acids. Sequencing input: peripheral blood. The sequence came from a man aged 18 to 30 with COVID-19, enrolled during active disease. V usage is TRBV6-5 and J usage is TRBJ1-3; 7 bases match TRBD1. CDR3 in amino acids: CASSRQGPGNTIYF. The CDR3 bases are TGTGCCAGCAGTAGACAGGGCCCTGGAAACACCATATATTTT.